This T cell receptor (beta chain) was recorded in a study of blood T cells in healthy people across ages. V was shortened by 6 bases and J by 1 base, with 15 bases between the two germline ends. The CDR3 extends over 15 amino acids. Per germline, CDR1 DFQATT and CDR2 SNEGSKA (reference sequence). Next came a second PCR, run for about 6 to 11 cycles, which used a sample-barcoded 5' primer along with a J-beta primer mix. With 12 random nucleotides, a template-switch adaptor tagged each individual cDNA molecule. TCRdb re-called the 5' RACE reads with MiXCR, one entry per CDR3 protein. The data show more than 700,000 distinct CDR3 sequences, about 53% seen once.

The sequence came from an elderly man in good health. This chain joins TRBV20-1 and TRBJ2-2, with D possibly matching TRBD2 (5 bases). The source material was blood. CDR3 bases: TGCAGTGCCGAGCCTACCGGGAAGAACACCGGGGAGCTGTTTTTT. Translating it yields CSAEPTGKNTGELFF.